This TCR beta chain was sequenced during a study of T-cell memory formation after mild COVID-19. Via MiXCR, TCRdb re-called the 5' RACE reads, giving one row per CDR3 protein. This table has more than 200,000 distinct CDR3 sequences, 16% appearing once. The CDR3 extends over 14 amino acids. The V gene's germline CDR1 is LGHDT and CDR2 YNNKEL (reference sequence). The J segment lost 8 bases and the V segment lost 2 bases, leaving 7 bases of the junction unmatched. Sequencing was done on a sample of PBMCs or a T cell subset sorted from them (not recorded which). This clonotype originated in a man in his late teens or twenties who had mild COVID-19 (a few samples of this study predate the infection). Cell type and time point are not known. The V and J genes are TRBV3-1 and TRBJ1-1; 8 nucleotides line up with TRBD1. The DNA for the CDR3 is TGTGCCAGCAGCCAAATCGTGGCAGGGGGCGAAGCTTTCTTT. Residues: CASSQIVAGGEAFF.